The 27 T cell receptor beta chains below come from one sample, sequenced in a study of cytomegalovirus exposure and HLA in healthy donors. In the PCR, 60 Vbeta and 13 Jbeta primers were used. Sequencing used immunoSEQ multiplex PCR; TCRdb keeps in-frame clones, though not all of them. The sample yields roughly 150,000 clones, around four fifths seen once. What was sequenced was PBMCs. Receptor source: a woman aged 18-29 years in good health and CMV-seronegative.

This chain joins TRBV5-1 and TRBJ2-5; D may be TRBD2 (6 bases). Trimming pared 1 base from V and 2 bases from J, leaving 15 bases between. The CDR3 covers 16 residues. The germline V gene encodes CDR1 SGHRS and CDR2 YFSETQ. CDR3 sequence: CASSLLTGEQQETQYF. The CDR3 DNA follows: TGCGCCAGCAGCTTGTTAACGGGGGAGCAACAAGAGACCCAGTACTTC.

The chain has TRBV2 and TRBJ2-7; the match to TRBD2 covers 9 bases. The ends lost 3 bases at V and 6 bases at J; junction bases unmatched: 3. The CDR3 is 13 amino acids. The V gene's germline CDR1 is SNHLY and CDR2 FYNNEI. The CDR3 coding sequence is TGTGCCAGCAGTGAGCGGGAGGGGTTCGAGCAGTACTTC. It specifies CASSEREGFEQYF.

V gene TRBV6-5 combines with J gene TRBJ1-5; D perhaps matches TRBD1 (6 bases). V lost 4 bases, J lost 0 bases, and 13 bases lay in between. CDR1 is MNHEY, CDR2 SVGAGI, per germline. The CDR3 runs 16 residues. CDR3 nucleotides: TGTGCCAGCAGTTGGCAAGGGGGGGATAGCAATCAGCCCCAGCATTTT. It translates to CASSWQGGDSNQPQHF.

The CDR3 DNA reads as TGTGCCAGCAGTAGAGGATGGAACACTGAAGCTTTCTTT. Protein: CASSRGWNTEAFF. This chain joins TRBV27 and TRBJ1-1; D unresolved. The CDR3 is 13 amino acids. With 5 bases removed from V and 1 base from J, the gap between germline ends came to 8 bases. Per the germline V gene, CDR1 is MNHEY and CDR2 is SMNVEV (reference sequence).

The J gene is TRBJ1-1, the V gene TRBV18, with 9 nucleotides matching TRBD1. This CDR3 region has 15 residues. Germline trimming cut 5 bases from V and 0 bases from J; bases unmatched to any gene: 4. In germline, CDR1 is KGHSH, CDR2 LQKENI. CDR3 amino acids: CASSSGQGVNTEAFF. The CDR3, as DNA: TGTGCCAGCTCATCGGGACAGGGCGTGAACACTGAAGCTTTCTTT.

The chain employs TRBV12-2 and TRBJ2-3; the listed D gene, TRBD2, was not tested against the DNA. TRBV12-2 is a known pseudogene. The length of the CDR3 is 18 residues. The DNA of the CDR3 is TGTGCAAGTCGCTTCACCGGGACTAGCAATGAGAACGTAGATACGCAGTATTTT. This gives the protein CASRFTGTSNENVDTQYF.

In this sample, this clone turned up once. The CDR3 here is CASSSQVEGQVYGYTF. The CDR3 DNA reads as TGTGCCAGCAGTTCCCAGGTGGAGGGGCAAGTCTATGGCTACACCTTC. The chain recombines TRBV28 with TRBJ1-2, with D possibly matching TRBD1 (5 bases). Germline V gives CDR1 MDHEN, CDR2 SYDVKM. V shed 4 bases and J shed 4 bases, with 19 bases lying between them. The CDR3 extends over 16 amino acids.

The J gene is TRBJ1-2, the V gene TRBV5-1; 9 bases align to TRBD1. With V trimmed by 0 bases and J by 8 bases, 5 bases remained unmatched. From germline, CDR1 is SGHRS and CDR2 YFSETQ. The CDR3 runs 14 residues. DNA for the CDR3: TGCGCCAGCAGCTTGGAGGGACAGGGTCGGGGCTACACCTTC. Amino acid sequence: CASSLEGQGRGYTF.

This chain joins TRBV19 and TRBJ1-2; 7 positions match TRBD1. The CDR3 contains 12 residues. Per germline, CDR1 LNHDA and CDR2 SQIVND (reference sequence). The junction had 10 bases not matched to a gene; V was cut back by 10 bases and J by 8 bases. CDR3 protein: CATAGQPRGYTF. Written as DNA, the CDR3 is TGTGCCACCGCGGGACAGCCCCGGGGCTACACCTTC.

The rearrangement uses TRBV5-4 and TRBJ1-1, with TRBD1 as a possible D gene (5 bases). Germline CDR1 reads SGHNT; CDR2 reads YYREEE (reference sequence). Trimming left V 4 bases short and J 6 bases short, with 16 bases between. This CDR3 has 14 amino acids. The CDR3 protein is CASSRQSGSAEAFF. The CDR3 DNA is TGTGCCAGCAGCCGTCAGTCAGGGTCCGCTGAAGCTTTCTTT.

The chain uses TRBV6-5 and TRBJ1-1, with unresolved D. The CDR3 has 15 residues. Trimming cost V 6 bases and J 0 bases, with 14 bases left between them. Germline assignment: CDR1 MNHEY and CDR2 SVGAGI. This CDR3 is CASRKEGGMNTEAFF. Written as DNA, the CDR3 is TGTGCCAGCAGAAAAGAGGGAGGCATGAACACTGAAGCTTTCTTT.

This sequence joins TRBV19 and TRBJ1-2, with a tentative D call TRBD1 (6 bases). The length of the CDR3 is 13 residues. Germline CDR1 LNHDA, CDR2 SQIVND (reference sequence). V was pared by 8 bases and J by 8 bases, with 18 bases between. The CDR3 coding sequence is TGTGCCAGTTTTGAAGAGGGGGTGGGCGGCTACACCTTC. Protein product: CASFEEGVGGYTF.

In nucleotides, the CDR3 is TGTGCCAGCAGCCAAGATTGGGCGGCTAGCGGGGGGGGCAAGCAGTTCTTC. It specifies CASSQDWAASGGGKQFF. The gene calls are TRBV4-2 and TRBJ2-1, with TRBD2 matching 12 bases. The J segment lost 11 bases and the V segment lost 0 bases, leaving 11 bases of the junction unmatched. CDR1 is LGHNA, CDR2 YNFKEQ, per germline. The CDR3 is 17 amino acids.

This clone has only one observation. CDR3 sequence reads: CASNVPAGRGQFF. The DNA of the CDR3 is TGTGCCAGCAACGTTCCAGCGGGGCGGGGGCAGTTCTTC. V is TRBV28 and J is TRBJ2-1; 7 nucleotides line up with TRBD2. The CDR3 consists of 13 residues. Germline loops: CDR1 MDHEN, CDR2 SYDVKM. Trimming took 7 bases from V and 12 from J; bases not matched to a gene: 12.

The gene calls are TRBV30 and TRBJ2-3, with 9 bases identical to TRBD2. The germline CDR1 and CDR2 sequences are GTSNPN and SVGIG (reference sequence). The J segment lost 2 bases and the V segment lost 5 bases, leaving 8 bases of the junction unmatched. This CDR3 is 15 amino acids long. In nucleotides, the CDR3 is TGTGCCTGGGCCATAGCGGGGGCCTACACAGATACGCAGTATTTT. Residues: CAWAIAGAYTDTQYF. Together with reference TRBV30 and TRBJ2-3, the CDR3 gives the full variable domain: SQTIHQWPATLVQPVGSPLSLECTVEGTSNPNLYWYRQAAGRGLQLLFYSVGIGQISSEVPQNLSASRPQDRQFILSSKKLLLSDSGFYLCAWAIAGAYTDTQYFGPGTRLTVL.

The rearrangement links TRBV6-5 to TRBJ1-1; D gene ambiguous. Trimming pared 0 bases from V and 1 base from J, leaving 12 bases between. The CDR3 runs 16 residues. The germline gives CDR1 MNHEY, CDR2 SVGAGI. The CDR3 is CASSYSRWEPNTEAFF. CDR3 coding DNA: TGTGCCAGCAGTTACTCCCGGTGGGAGCCGAACACTGAAGCTTTCTTT.

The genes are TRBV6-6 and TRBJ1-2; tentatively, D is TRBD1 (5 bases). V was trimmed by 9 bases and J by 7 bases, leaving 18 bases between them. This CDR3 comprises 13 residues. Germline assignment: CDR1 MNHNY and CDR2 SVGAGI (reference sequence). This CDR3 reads CASSRTGGSGYTF. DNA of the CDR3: TGTGCCAGTAGCCGGACGGGGGGATCTGGCTACACCTTC.

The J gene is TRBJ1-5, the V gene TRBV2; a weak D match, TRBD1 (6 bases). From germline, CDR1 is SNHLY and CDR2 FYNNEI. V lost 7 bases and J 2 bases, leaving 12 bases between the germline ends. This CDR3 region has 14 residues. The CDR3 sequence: CASTKGGGNQPQHF. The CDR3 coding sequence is TGTGCCAGCACCAAGGGGGGGGGCAATCAGCCCCAGCATTTT. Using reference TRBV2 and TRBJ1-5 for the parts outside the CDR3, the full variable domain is EPEVTQTPSHQVTQMGQEVILRCVPISNHLYFYWYRQILGQKVEFLVSFYNNEISEKSEIFDDQFSVERPDGSNFTLKIRSTKLEDSAMYFCASTKGGGNQPQHFGDGTRLSIL.

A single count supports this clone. The chain's CDR3 is CASSEWGGGAADTQYF. In DNA form, the CDR3 reads TGTGCCAGCAGTGAATGGGGCGGGGGGGCCGCAGATACGCAGTATTTT. This rearrangement joins TRBV25-1 to TRBJ2-3; 9 bases align to TRBD2. V lost 1 base to trimming and J lost 4 bases; unmatched junction nucleotides: 6. This CDR3 is built from 16 residues. Germline CDR1 reads MGHDK; CDR2 reads SYGVNS. Together with reference TRBV25-1 and TRBJ2-3, the CDR3 gives the full variable domain: EADIYQTPRYLVIGTGKKITLECSQTMGHDKMYWYQQDPGMELHLIHYSYGVNSTEKGDLSSESTVSRIRTEHFPLTLESARPSHTSQYLCASSEWGGGAADTQYFGPGTRLTVL.

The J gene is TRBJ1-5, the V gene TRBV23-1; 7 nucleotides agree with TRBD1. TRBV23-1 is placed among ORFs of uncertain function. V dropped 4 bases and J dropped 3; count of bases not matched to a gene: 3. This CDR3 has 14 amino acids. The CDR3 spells CASSPTGTNQPQHF. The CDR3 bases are TGCGCCAGCAGTCCGACAGGGACCAATCAGCCCCAGCATTTT.

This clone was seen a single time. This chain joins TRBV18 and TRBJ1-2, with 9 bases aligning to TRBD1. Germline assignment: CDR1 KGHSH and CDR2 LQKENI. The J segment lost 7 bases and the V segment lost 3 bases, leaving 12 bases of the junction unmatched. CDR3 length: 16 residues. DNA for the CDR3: TGTGCCAGCTCACCCGTCCCGGGACAGGGTATCGGTGGCTACACCTTC. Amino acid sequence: CASSPVPGQGIGGYTF.

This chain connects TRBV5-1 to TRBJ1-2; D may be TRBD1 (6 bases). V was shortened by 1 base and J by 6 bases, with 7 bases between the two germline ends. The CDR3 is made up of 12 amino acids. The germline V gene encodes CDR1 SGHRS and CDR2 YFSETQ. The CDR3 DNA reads TGCGCCAGCAGCTTGTACAGGGATGGCTACACCTTC. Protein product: CASSLYRDGYTF.

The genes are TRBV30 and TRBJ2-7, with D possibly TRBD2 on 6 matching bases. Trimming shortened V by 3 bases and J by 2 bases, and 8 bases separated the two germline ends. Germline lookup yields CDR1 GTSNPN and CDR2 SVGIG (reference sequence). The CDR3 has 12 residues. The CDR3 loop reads CAWRGGAYEQYF. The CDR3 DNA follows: TGTGCCTGGAGAGGCGGGGCCTACGAGCAGTACTTC.

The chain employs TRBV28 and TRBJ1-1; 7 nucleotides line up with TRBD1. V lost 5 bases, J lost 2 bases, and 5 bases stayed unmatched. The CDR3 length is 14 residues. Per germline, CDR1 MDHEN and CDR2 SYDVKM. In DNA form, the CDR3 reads TGTGCCAGCAGTCTTCGGACAGGAAACACTGAAGCTTTCTTT. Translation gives CASSLRTGNTEAFF.

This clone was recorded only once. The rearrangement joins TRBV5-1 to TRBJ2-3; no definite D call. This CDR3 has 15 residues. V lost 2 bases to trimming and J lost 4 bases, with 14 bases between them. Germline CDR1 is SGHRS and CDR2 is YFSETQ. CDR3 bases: TGCGCCAGCAGCTTCCGGCAAGCCCTAGCAGATACGCAGTATTTT. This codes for CASSFRQALADTQYF.

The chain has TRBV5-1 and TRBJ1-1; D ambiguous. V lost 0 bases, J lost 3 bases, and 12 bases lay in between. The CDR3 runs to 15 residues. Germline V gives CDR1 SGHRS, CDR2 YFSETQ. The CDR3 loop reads CASSLADGGYTEAFF. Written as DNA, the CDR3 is TGCGCCAGCAGCTTGGCGGACGGAGGATACACTGAAGCTTTCTTT.

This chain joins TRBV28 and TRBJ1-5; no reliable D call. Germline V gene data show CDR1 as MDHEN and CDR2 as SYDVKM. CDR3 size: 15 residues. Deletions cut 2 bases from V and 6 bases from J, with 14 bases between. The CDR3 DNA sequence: TGTGCCAGCAGTTTACCGAGGGAGCGGATTCAGCCCCAGCATTTT. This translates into CASSLPRERIQPQHF.